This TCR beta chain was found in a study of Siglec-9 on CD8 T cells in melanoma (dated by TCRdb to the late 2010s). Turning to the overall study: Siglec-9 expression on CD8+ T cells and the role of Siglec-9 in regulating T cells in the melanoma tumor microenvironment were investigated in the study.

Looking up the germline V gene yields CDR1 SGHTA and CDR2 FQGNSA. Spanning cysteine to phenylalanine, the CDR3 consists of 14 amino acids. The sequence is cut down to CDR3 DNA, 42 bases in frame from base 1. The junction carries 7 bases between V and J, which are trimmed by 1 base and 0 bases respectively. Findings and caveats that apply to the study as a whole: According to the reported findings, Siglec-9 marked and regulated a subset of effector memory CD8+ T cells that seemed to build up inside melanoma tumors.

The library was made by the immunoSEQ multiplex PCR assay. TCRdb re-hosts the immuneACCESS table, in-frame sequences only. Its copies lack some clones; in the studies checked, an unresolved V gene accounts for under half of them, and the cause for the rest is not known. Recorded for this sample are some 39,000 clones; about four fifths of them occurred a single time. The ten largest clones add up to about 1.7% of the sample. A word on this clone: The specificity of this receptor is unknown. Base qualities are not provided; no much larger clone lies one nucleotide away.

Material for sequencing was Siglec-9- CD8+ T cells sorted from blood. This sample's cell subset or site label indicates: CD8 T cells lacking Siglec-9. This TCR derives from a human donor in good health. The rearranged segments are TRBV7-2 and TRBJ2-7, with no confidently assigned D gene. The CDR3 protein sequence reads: CASSLGFNSYEQYF. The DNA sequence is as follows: TGTGCCAGCAGCTTAGGGTTTAACTCCTACGAGCAGTACTTC.